This T cell receptor beta chain is drawn from a study of blood T cell repertoires in COVID-19. Turning to the study itself: Researchers got acute and convalescent COVID-19 samples from the United States, Italy and Spain. T cells, B-cell-depleted T cells, or PBMCs provided the cDNA or gDNA that served as material.

Residents of 24 US areas, aged about 18 to 89 years, made up the participants. The protocol was immunoSEQ multiplex PCR, while the TCRdb copy is restricted to in-frame clones and leaves out a portion. Among 100,000 to 150,000 clones listed, less than 90% were seen once. V lost 3 bases and J lost 3, with 9 bases in between. The CDR3 has 13 residues. The germline V gene has CDR1 LNHDA and CDR2 SQIVND (reference sequence). Sequencing was done on a sample of PBMCs or T cells enriched from blood (not recorded which). The chain is built from TRBV19 and TRBJ2-7; unclear D gene. This TCR was sampled from a woman aged 50 to 60 who had recovered from COVID-19. The CDR3 sequence is CASSMGTYYEQYF. DNA of the CDR3: TGTGCCAGTAGTATGGGCACTTACTACGAGCAGTACTTC.